This entry features one T cell receptor (beta chain) sequence. This entry is derived from a study of blood T cells in healthy people across ages. It was with a sample-barcoded 5' primer and a J-beta primer mix that a second PCR of roughly 7 to 11 cycles was run. The yield of each sample was at least 2.5 million CDR3-containing paired-end reads. MiXCR, run by TCRdb on the 5' RACE reads, gives a single entry per CDR3 protein. This sample has around 400,000 distinct CDR3 sequences; about 49% occur once, and the top ten carry 51%. The ends were cut back, 3 bases at V and 6 bases at J, with 18 bases in the middle. Germline V gene lookup returns CDR1 SGHAT and CDR2 FQDESV (reference sequence). CDR3 length equals 15 residues.

This chain connects TRBV11-1 to TRBJ2-7; no clear D gene. The specimen sequenced was blood. This clonotype was obtained from a man aged 60 to 69 in good health. For the CDR3, the DNA is TGTGCCAGCAGCTTCGGCTTCTCCTTAGCCGGCGAGCAGTACTTC. Its translation is CASSFGFSLAGEQYF.